This TCR beta chain came from a study of early stage breast cancer tumors. At the level of the study: ER+/PR+/HER2- status applied to about 70% of the 16 invasive breast tumors. Eight ER+/PR+/HER2- tumors were invasive ductal; a few were invasive lobular.

The V gene lost 6 bases and the J gene lost 2 bases, with 11 bases spanning the gap. The CDR3 totals 14 residues. From germline, CDR1 is MNHEY and CDR2 SVGAGI. Measured with immunoSEQ multiplex PCR; TCRdb has only the in-frame clones, and not every one. Among 5,000 to 6,500 clones listed, just under 70% were seen once. This TCR derives from a person aged 55 to 75 with breast cancer. J is TRBJ1-5 and V is TRBV6-5, with a tentative D call TRBD1 (6 bases). Sequencing was done on a sample of normal breast tissue next to the tumor. CDR3: CASRGGGGNQPQHF. CDR3 DNA sequence: TGTGCCAGCAGGGGAGGGGGTGGCAATCAGCCCCAGCATTTT.